This T cell receptor beta chain was retrieved from a study of human T cells and chemical hapten exposure. Trimming stripped 1 base from V and 2 bases from J, with 9 bases between. CDR3 length equals 14 residues. Germline CDR1 reads LGHNA; CDR2 reads YSLEER. This clonotype was counted only a few times. Sample time point: patch test 2, 6 weeks after DPC sensitization. Treatment specified: therapeutic diphenylcyclopropenone sensitization with weekly scalp DPC. In TCRdb, the RACE reads were re-called with MiXCR into one record per CDR3 protein. Of fewer than 150,000 distinct CDR3 sequences listed, roughly 10% are singletons.

The receptor was isolated from a woman between 45 and 65 years old with alopecia areata. Some clones in this sample may be carry-over from other donors' samples. The sample was whole blood, taken in connection with sensitization to the hapten diphenylcyclopropenone (DPC). This sequence joins TRBV4-3 and TRBJ2-7, with D uncertain. The CDR3 DNA reads TGCGCCAGCAGCCAAGCGCCAGGAACCTACGAGCAGTACTTC. This codes for CASSQAPGTYEQYF.